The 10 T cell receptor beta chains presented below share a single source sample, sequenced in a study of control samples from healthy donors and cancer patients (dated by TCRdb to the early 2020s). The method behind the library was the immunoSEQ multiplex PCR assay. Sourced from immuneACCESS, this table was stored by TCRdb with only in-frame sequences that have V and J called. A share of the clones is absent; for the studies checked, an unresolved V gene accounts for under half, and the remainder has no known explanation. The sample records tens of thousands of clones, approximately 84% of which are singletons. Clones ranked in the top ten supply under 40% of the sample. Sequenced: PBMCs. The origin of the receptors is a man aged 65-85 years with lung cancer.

This CDR3 reads CASSRSIAGGRETQYF. CDR3 DNA: TGTGCCAGCAGCCGATCAATCGCGGGGGGTCGGGAGACCCAGTACTTC. The genes are TRBV11-2 and TRBJ2-5; TRBD2 matches at 8 bases. Trimming cost V 5 bases and J 5 bases; bases outside gene matches: 13. The CDR3 is 16 amino acids. Germline V lookup: CDR1 SGHAT, CDR2 FQNNGV.

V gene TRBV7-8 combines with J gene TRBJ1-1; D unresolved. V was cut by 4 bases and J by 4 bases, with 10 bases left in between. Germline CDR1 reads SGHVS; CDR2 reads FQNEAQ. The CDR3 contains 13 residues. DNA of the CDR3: TGTGCCAGCAGCTCGACGGCGGCCACTGAAGCTTTCTTT. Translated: CASSSTAATEAFF.

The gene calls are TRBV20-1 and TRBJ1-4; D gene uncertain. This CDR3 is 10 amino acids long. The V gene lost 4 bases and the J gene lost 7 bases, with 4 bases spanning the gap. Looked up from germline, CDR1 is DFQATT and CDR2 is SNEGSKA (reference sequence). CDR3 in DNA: TGCAGTGCTATGGGTGAAAAACTGTTTTTT. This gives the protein CSAMGEKLFF.

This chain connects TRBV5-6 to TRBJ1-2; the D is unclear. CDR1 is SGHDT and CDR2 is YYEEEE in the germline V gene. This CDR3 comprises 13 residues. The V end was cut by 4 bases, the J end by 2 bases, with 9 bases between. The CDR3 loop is CASSGRGNYGYTF. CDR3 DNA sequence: TGTGCCAGCAGCGGACGGGGAAACTATGGCTACACCTTC.

Written as DNA, the CDR3 is TGTGCCAGCAGAGACCCACAGGGGAAGAACTATGGCTACACCTTC. This gives the protein CASRDPQGKNYGYTF. The V gene is TRBV6-5, the J gene TRBJ1-2; 7 bases match TRBD1. J was trimmed by 2 bases and V by 6 bases; bases with no gene match: 9. Germline V gives CDR1 MNHEY, CDR2 SVGAGI. This CDR3 is built from 15 residues.

The DNA of the CDR3 is TGTGCCAGCAGCTTACAAGGAGGGACAGATACGCAGTATTTT. Its protein product is CASSLQGGTDTQYF. The chain is built from TRBV7-9 and TRBJ2-3, with a possible D match to TRBD2 (6 bases). CDR1 is SEHNR, CDR2 FQNEAQ, per germline (reference sequence). The CDR3 has 14 residues. V was pared by 2 bases and J by 3 bases, with 9 bases between.

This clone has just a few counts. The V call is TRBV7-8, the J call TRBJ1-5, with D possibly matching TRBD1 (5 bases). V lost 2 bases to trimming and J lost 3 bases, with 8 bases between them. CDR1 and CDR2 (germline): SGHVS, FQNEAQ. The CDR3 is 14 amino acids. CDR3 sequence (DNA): TGTGCCAGCAGCTTAATAGGGACCAATCAGCCCCAGCATTTT. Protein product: CASSLIGTNQPQHF.

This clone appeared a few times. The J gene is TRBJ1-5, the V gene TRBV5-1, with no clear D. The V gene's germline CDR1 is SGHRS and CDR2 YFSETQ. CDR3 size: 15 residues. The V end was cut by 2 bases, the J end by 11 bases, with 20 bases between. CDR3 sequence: CASSFESPQVGSQHF. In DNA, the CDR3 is TGCGCCAGCAGCTTTGAGTCCCCTCAAGTCGGGTCCCAGCATTTT.

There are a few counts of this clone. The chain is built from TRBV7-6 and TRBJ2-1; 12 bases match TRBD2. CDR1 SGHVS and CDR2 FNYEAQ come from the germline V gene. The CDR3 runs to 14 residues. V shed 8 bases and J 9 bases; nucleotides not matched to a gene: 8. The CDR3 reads CASSSSGGAIEQFF. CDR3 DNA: TGTGCCAGCTCGTCTAGCGGGGGGGCCATTGAGCAGTTCTTC. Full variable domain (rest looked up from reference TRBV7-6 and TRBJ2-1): GAGVSQSPRYKVTKRGQDVALRCDPISGHVSLYWYRQALGQGPEFLTYFNYEAQQDKSGLPNDRFSAERPEGSISTLTIQRTEQRDSAMYRCASSSSGGAIEQFFGPGTRLTVL.

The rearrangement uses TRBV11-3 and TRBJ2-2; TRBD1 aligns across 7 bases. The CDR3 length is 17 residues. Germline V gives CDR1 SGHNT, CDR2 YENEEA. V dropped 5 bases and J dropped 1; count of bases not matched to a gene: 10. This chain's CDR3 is CASSERPGTVNTGELFF. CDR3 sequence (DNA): TGTGCCAGCAGCGAGAGGCCCGGGACAGTGAACACCGGGGAGCTGTTTTTT.